This T cell receptor (beta chain) was recovered during a study of a mutant IDH1 vaccine in newly diagnosed glioma (dated by TCRdb to the early 2020s). Regarding the study in general: Vaccination started 4-6 weeks after radiotherapy alone, or was given together with temozolomide cycles in the groups whose treatment included chemotherapy. The week-35 safety follow-up took place at visit V12, and the week-47 end of study took place at visit V13. Peripheral blood samples were drawn at six visits, namely V03 (baseline), V05, V07, V10, V12 and V13. Before enrollment, most patients had been given radiochemotherapy with temozolomide as standard therapy, while the rest had received either radiotherapy alone or temozolomide alone. The approximately 32 treated patients were around 62% male and roughly 40% female, with a mean age of approximately 40 years. Longitudinal TCRB deep sequencing was done for 25 to 30 treated patients, wherever samples were available for exploratory analyses. Study-level results and caveats: The authors noted that analyses of patient blood samples could not be reproduced because of sample limitations. Availability determined which PBMC samples were chosen for TCRB deep sequencing. Pseudoprogression appeared unrelated to alterations in the top peripheral T cell clonotypes detected by TCRB sequencing. Across multiple MHC alleles, vaccine-induced immune responses were seen in 93.3% of patients.

Sample time point, as interpreted from the label and publication: week 47, end of study. Each vaccine dose was 300 ug of a 20-mer mutant IDH1 peptide in Montanide, given subcutaneously with topical imiquimod. Across visits V03 through V10, patients got a total of eight vaccinations, given in weeks 1, 3, 5, 7, 11, 15, 19 and 23. All donors had newly diagnosed IDH1-mutant astrocytomas of WHO grade 3 or 4 that showed loss of nuclear ATRX. The samples were drawn from NOA16, a multicentre, single-arm, open-label phase I trial in Germany that tested a mutant IDH1 peptide vaccine in humans for the first time. Genomic DNA for TCRB sequencing was extracted from EDTA blood using the DNeasy Blood and Tissue Kit. Library construction relied on the immunoSEQ multiplex PCR assay. Rearranged TCR beta chain sequences were amplified with the hsTCRB Kit following the manufacturer's protocol. TCRB libraries were sequenced on an Illumina MiSeq. The authors' pipeline ran thus. Demultiplexing, trimming and gene mapping were performed with the kit vendor's proprietary platform. TCRdb provides this immuneACCESS table in a form limited to in-frame rearrangements. Some clones are lacking; in checked studies, under half of them reflect an unresolved V gene, and why the rest are absent is not known. V and J calls and clone size are those listed in that table; D and trimming were worked out from the DNA. This sample holds 30,000 or so clones; approximately 89% were observed only once. The ten largest clones capture 2% to 2.5% of the sample.

To note about this clone: There is no known antigen for this receptor. Base qualities are missing; no much larger clone stands one base away.

The CDR3 covers 14 residues, taking in both the cysteine and the phenylalanine. The DNA shown is the 42-base CDR3, in frame from base 1. The germline V gene encodes CDR1 SGHKS and CDR2 YYEKEE (reference sequence). Compared with germline, V lacks 2 bases and J lacks 3 bases; bases without a gene match: 2. The sequences come from PBMCs, collected from a glioma patient whose treatment included an IDH1 peptide vaccine. The origin of this receptor is a man aged 40-49 years with glioma. The chain is assembled from TRBV5-5 and TRBJ1-1; 9 junctional bases match TRBD1. The CDR3 protein sequence reads: CASSFRTGDTEAFF. The DNA sequence follows: TGTGCCAGCAGCTTTAGGACAGGGGACACTGAAGCTTTCTTT.